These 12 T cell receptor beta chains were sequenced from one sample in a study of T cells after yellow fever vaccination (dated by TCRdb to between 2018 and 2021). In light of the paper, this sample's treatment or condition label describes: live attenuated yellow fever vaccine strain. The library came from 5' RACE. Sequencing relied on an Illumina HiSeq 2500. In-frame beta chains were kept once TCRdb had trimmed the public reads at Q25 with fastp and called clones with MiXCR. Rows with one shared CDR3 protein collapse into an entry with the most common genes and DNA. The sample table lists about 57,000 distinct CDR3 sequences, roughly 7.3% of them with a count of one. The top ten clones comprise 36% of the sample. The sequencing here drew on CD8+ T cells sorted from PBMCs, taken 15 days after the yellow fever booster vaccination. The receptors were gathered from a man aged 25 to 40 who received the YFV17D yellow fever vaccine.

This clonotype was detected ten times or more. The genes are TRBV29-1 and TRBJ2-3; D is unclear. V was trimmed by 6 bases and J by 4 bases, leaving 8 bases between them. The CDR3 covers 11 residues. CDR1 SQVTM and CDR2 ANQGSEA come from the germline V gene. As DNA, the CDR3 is TGCAGCGTGGGGAAGTCAGATACGCAGTATTTT. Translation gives CSVGKSDTQYF.

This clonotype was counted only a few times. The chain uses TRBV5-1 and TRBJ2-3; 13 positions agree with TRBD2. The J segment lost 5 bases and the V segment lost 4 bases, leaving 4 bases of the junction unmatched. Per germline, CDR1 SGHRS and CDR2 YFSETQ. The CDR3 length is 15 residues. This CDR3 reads CASSNGLAGVDTQYF. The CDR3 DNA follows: TGCGCCAGCAGCAATGGACTAGCGGGAGTAGATACGCAGTATTTT.

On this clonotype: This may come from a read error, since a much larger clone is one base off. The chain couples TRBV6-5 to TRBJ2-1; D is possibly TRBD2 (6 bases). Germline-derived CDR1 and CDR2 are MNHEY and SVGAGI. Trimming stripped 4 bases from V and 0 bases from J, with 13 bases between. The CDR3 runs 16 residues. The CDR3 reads CASSFIAASSYNEQFF. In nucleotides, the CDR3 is TGTGCCAGCAGTTTCATAGCGGCAAGCTCCTACAATGAGCAGTTCTTC.

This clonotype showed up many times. The CDR3 loop is CSVGGTGTSPAEETQYF. As DNA, the CDR3 is TGCAGCGTCGGCGGGACAGGGACATCTCCCGCGGAGGAGACCCAGTACTTC. This rearrangement joins TRBV29-1 to TRBJ2-5, with TRBD1 matching over 9 bases. Trimming removed 6 bases from V and 5 bases from J; junction bases left unmatched: 19. The CDR3 extends over 17 amino acids. Per germline, CDR1 SQVTM and CDR2 ANQGSEA.

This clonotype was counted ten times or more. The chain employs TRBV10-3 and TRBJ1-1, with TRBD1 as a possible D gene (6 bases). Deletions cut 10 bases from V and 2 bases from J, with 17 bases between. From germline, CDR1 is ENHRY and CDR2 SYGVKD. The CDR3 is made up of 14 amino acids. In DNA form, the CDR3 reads TGTGCCACGTCCCCGGACAGCGATAACACTGAAGCTTTCTTT. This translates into CATSPDSDNTEAFF.

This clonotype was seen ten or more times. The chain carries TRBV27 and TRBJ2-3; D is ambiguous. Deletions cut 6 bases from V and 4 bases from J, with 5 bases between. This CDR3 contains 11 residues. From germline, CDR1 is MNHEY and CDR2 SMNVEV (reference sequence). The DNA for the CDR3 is TGTGCCAGCAGGGTATCAGATACGCAGTATTTT. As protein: CASRVSDTQYF.

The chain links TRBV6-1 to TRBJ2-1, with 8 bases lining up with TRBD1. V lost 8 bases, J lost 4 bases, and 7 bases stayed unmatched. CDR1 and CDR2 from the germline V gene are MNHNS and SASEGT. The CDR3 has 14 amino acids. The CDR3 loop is CASGVTGDYNEQFF. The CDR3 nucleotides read TGTGCCAGCGGAGTGACAGGGGATTACAATGAGCAGTTCTTC.

CDR3 bases: TGTGCCAGCAGTTACGTGGAGGCCAGCGGGCGCTCCTACGAGCAGTACTTC. Translating gives CASSYVEASGRSYEQYF. The rearrangement uses TRBV6-5 and TRBJ2-7, with D tentatively TRBD2 (6 bases). Between the trimmed V and J ends, which lost 2 bases and 0 bases, there was a span of 17 bases. From germline, CDR1 is MNHEY and CDR2 SVGAGI. The CDR3 runs to 17 residues.

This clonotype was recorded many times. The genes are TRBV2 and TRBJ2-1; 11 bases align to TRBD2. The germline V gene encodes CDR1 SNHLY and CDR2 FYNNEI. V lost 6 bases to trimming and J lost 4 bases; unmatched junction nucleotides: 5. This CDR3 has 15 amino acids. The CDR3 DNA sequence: TGTGCCAGCAGCGGGACTAGCGGACCTTACAATGAGCAGTTCTTC. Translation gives CASSGTSGPYNEQFF.

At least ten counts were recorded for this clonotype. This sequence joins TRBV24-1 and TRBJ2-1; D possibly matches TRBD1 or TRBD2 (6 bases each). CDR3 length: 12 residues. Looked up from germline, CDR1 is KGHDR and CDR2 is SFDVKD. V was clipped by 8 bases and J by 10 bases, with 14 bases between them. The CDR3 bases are TGTGCCACCACAGATTCCGGGGGCGAGCAGTTCTTC. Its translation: CATTDSGGEQFF.

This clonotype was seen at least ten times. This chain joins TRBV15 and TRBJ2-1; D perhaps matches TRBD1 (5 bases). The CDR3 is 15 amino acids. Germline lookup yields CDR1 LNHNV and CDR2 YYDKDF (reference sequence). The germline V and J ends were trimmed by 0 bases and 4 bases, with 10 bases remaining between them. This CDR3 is CATSRDVGPYNEQFF. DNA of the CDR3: TGTGCCACCAGCAGAGATGTGGGGCCTTACAATGAGCAGTTCTTC.

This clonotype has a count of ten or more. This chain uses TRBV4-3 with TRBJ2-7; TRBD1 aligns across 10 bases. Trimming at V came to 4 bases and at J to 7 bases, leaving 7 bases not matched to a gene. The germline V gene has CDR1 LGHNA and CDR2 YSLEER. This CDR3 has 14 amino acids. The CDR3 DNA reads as TGCGCCAGCAGCCGCGGGACAGGGGTATCTGAGCAGTACTTC. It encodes CASSRGTGVSEQYF.